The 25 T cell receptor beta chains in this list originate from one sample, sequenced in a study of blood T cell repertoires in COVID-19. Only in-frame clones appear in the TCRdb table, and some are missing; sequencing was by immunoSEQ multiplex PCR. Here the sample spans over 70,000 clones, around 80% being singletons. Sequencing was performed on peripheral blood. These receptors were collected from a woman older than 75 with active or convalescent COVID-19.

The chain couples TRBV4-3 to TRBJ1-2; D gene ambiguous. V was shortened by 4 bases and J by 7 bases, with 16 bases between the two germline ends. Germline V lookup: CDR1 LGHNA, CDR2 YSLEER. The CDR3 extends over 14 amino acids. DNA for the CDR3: TGCGCCAGCAGCCCCGGAGTTGGTGAGGGTGGCTACACCTTC. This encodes CASSPGVGEGGYTF.

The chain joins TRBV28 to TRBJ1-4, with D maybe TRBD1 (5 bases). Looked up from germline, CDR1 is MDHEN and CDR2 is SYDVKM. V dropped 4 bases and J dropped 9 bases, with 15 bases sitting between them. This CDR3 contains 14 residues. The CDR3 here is CASSSRKGTKKLFF. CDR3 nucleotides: TGTGCCAGCAGTTCCCGGAAAGGGACTAAAAAACTGTTTTTT.

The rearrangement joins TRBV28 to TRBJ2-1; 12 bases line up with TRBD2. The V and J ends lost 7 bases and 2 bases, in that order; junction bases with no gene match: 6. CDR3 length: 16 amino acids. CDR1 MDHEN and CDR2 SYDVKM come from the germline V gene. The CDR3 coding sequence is TGTGCCAGCAAGACTAGCGGGGGCCAGCCCTACAATGAGCAGTTCTTC. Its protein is CASKTSGGQPYNEQFF.

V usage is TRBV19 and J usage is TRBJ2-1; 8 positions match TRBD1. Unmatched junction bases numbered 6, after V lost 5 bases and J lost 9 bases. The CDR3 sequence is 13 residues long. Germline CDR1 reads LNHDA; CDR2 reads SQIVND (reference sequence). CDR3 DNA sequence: TGTGCCAGTAGTTTGCAGGGGGCTAGTGAGCAGTTCTTC. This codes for CASSLQGASEQFF.

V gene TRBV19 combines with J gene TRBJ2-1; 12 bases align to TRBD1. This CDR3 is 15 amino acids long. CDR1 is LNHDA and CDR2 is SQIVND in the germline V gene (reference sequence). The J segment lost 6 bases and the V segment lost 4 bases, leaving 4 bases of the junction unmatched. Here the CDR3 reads CASSTGTGGFNEQFF. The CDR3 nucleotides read TGTGCCAGTAGTACCGGGACAGGGGGCTTCAATGAGCAGTTCTTC.

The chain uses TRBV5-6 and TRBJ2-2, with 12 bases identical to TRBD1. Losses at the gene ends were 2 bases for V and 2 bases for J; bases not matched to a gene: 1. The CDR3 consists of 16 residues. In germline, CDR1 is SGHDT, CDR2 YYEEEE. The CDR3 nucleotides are TGTGCCAGCAGCTTCGGGACAGGGGGCAACACCGGGGAGCTGTTTTTT. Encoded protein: CASSFGTGGNTGELFF.

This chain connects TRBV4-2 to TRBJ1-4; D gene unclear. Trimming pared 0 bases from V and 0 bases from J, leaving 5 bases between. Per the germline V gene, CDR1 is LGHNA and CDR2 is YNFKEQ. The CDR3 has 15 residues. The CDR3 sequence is CASSQEGATNEKLFF. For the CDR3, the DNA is TGTGCCAGCAGCCAAGAGGGCGCAACTAATGAAAAACTGTTTTTT.

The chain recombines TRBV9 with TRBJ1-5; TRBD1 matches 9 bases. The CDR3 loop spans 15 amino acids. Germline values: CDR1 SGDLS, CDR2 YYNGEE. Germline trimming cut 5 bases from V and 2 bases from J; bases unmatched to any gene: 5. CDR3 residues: CASSGTGSRNQPQHF. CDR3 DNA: TGTGCCAGCAGTGGGACAGGGAGTCGCAATCAGCCCCAGCATTTT. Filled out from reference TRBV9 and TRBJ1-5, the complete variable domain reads DSGVTQTPKHLITATGQRVTLRCSPRSGDLSVYWYQQSLDQGLQFLIQYYNGEERAKGNILERFSAQQFPDLHSELNLSSLELGDSALYFCASSGTGSRNQPQHFGDGTRLSIL.

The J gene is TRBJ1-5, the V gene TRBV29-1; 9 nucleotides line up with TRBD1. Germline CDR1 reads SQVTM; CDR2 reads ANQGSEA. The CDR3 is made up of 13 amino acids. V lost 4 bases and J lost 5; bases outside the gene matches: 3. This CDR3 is CSVGGQGDQPQHF. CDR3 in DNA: TGCAGCGTTGGGGGACAGGGTGATCAGCCCCAGCATTTT.

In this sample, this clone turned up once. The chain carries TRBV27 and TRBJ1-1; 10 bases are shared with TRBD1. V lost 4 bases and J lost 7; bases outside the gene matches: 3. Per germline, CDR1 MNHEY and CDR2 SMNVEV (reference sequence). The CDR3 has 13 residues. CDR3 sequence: CASSSGQGFEAFF. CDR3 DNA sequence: TGTGCCAGCAGTTCGGGACAGGGGTTTGAAGCTTTCTTT.

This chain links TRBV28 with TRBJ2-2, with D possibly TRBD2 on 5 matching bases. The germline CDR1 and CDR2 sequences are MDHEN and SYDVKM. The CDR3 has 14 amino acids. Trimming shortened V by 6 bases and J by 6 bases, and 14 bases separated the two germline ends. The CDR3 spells CASRSGERAGELFF. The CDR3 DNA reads TGTGCCAGCAGGTCTGGGGAGAGAGCCGGGGAGCTGTTTTTT. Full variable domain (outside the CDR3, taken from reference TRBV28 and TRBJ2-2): DVKVTQSSRYLVKRTGEKVFLECVQDMDHENMFWYRQDPGLGLRLIYFSYDVKMKEKGDIPEGYSVSREKKERFSLILESASTNQTSMYLCASRSGERAGELFFGEGSRLTVL.

The CDR3 spells CASTRTDTEAFF. The DNA for the CDR3 is TGTGCCAGCACTCGAACTGACACTGAAGCTTTCTTT. The rearrangement joins TRBV12-3 or TRBV12-4 to TRBJ1-1; no clear D. The CDR3 sequence is 12 residues long. Trimming removed 7 bases at V and 3 bases at J, with 9 bases between.

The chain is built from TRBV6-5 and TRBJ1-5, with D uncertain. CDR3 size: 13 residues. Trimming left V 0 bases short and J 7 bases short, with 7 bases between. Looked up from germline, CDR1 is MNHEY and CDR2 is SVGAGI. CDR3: CASSYSREQPQHF. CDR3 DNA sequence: TGTGCCAGCAGTTACTCACGGGAGCAGCCCCAGCATTTT.

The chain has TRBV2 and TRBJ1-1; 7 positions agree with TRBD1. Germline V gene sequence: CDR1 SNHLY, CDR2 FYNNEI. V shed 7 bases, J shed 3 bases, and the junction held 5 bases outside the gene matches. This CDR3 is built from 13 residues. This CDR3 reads CASITGAYTEAFF. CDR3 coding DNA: TGTGCCAGCATCACAGGGGCATACACTGAAGCTTTCTTT.

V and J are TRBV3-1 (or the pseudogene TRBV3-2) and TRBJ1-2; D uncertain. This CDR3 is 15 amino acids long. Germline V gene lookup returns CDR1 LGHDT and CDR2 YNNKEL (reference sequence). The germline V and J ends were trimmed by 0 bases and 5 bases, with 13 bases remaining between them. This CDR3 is CASSQDTGSAYGYTF. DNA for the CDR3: TGTGCCAGCAGCCAAGATACGGGGTCTGCTTATGGCTACACCTTC.

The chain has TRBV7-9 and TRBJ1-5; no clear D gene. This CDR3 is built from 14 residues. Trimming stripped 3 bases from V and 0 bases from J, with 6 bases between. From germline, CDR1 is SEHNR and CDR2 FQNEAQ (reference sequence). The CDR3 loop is CASSFRGSNQPQHF. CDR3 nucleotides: TGTGCCAGCAGCTTCCGGGGTAGCAATCAGCCCCAGCATTTT.

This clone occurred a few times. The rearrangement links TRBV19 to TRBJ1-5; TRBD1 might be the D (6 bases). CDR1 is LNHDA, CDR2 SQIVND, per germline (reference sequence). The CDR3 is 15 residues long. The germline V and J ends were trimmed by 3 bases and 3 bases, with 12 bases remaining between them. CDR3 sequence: CASSIPGTPNQPQHF. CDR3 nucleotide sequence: TGTGCCAGTAGTATCCCCGGGACACCCAATCAGCCCCAGCATTTT.

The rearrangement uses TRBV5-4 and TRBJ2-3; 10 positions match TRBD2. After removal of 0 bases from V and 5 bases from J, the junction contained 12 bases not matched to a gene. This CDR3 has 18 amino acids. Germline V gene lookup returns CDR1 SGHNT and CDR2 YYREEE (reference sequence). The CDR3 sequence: CASSLALKLAGSGDTQYF. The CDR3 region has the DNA TGTGCCAGCAGCTTGGCCCTCAAACTAGCGGGGTCGGGAGATACGCAGTATTTT.

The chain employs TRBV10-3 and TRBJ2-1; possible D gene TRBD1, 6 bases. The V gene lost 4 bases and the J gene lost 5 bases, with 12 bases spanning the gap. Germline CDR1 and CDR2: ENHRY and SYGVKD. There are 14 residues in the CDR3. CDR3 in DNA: TGTGCCATCAGTGCCCTTAAGGGGGACAATGAGCAGTTCTTC. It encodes CAISALKGDNEQFF.

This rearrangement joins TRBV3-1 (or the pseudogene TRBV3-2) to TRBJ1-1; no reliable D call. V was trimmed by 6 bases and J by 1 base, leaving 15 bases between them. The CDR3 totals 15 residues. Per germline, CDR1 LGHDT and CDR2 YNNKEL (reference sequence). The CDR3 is CASRPPNRGNTEAFF. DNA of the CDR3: TGTGCCAGCAGACCTCCGAACCGGGGGAACACTGAAGCTTTCTTT.

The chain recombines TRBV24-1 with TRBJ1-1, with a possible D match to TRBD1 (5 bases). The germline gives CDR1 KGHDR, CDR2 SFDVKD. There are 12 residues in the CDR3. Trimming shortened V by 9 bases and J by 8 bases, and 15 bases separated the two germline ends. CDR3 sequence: CATGGGGSEAFF. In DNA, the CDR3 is TGTGCCACCGGGGGGGGAGGTTCCGAAGCTTTCTTT.

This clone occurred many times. The CDR3 here is CASGGRTRGESETQYF. In DNA, the CDR3 is TGTGCCAGCGGCGGTAGAACGCGGGGGGAGTCAGAGACCCAGTACTTC. V is TRBV5-4 and J is TRBJ2-5; 8 nucleotides align to TRBD2. CDR1 SGHNT and CDR2 YYREEE come from the germline V gene (reference sequence). This CDR3 region has 16 residues. The ends lost 7 bases at V and 4 bases at J; junction bases unmatched: 15.

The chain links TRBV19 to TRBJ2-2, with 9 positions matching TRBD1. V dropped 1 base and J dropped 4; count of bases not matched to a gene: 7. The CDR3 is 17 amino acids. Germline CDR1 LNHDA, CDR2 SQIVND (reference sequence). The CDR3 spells CASSIGHRGLRTGELFF. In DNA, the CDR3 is TGTGCCAGTAGTATAGGCCACAGGGGGCTCCGCACCGGGGAGCTGTTTTTT.

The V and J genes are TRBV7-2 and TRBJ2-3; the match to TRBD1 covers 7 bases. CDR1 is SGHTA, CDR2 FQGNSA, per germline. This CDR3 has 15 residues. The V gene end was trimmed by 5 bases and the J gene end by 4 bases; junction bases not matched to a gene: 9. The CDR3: CASSTRGGTADTQYF. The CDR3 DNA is TGTGCCAGCAGCACTAGAGGGGGCACGGCAGATACGCAGTATTTT.

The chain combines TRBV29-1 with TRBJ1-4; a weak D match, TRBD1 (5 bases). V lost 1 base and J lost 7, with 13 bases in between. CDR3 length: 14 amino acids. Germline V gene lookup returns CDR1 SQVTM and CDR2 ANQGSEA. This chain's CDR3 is CSVEAQGRGEKLFF. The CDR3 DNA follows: TGCAGCGTTGAAGCCCAGGGTAGGGGTGAAAAACTGTTTTTT.